This record concerns one T cell receptor (beta chain) sequence. This sample is part of a study of blood T cell repertoires in COVID-19. Background on the study: T cells, B-cell-depleted T cells, or PBMCs provided the cDNA or gDNA that served as material.

The ends were cut back, 8 bases at V and 9 bases at J, with 13 bases in the middle. CDR3 size: 12 residues. CDR1 is KGHDR and CDR2 is SFDVKD in the germline V gene. The data were produced by immunoSEQ multiplex PCR, yet TCRdb's version contains in-frame clones alone and is incomplete. Counted here are roughly 340,000 clones, 80% to 90% occurring once; the ten biggest clones make up about 1%. Individuals aged roughly 18 to 95 years were recruited from about two dozen US areas. This rearrangement joins TRBV24-1 to TRBJ2-1, with D possibly being TRBD2 (6 bases). This clonotype was sampled from a man between 18 and 35 years old who had recovered from COVID-19. The source material was PBMCs or T cells enriched from blood (not recorded which). As DNA, the CDR3 is TGTGCCACCACCGGGAGTGGCGGTGAGCAGTTCTTC. As protein: CATTGSGGEQFF.